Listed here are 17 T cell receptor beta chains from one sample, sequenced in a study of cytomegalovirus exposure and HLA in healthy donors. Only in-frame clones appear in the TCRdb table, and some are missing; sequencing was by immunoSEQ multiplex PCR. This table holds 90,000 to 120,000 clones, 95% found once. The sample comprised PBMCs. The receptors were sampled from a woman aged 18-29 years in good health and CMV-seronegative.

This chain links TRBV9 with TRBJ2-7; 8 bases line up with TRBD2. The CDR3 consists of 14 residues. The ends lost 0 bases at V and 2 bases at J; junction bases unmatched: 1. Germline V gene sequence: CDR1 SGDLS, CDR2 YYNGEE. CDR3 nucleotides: TGTGCCAGCAGCGTAGAAGCGGGGGCCTACGAGCAGTACTTC. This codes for CASSVEAGAYEQYF.

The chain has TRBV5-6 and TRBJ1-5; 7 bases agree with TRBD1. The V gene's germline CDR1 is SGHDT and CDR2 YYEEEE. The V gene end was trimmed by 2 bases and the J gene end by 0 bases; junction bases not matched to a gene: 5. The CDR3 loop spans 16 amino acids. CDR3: CASSLQGYYSNQPQHF. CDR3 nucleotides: TGTGCCAGCAGCTTACAGGGGTATTATAGCAATCAGCCCCAGCATTTT. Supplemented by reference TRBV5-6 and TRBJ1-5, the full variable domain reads DAGVTQSPTHLIKTRGQQVTLRCSPKSGHDTVSWYQQALGQGPQFIFQYYEEEERQRGNFPDRFSGHQFPNYSSELNVNALLLGDSALYLCASSLQGYYSNQPQHFGDGTRLSIL.

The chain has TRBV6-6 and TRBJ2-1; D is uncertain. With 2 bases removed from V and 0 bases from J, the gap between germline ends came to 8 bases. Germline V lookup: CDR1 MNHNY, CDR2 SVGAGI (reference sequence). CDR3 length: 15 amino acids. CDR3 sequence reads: CASSYRVSSYNEQFF. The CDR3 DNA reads TGTGCCAGCAGTTACCGGGTGAGCTCCTACAATGAGCAGTTCTTC.

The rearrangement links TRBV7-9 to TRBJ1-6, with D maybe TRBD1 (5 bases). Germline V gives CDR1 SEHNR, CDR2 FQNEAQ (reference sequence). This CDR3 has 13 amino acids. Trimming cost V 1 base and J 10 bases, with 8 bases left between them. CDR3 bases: TGTGCCAGCAGCTTAGAGGGGAAATCACCCCTCCACTTT. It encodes CASSLEGKSPLHF.

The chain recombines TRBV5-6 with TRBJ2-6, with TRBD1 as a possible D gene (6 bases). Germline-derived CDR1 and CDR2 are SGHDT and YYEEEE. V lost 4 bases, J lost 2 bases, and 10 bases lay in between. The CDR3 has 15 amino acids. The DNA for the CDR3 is TGTGCCAGCAGCGTGGCAGGGGCTGGGGCCAACGTCCTGACTTTC. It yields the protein CASSVAGAGANVLTF.

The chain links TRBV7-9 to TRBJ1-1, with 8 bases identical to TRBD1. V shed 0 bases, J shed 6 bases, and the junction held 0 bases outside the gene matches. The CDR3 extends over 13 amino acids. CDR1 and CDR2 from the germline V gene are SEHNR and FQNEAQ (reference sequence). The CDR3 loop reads CASSLARGPEAFF. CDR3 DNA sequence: TGTGCCAGCAGCTTAGCCAGGGGGCCTGAAGCTTTCTTT.

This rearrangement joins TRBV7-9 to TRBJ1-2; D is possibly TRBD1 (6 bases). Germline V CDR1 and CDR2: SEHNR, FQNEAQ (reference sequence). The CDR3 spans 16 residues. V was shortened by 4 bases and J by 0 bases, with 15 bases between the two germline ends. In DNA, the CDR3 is TGTGCCAGCAGCTGGGGACATCTAATACCTAACTATGGCTACACCTTC. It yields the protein CASSWGHLIPNYGYTF.

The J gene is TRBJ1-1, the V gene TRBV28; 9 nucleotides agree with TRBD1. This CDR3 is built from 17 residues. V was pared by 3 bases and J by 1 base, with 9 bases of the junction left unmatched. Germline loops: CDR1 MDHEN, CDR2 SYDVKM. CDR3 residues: CASSFPQGAHGNTEAFF. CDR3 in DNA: TGTGCCAGCAGTTTCCCACAGGGGGCGCATGGGAACACTGAAGCTTTCTTT.

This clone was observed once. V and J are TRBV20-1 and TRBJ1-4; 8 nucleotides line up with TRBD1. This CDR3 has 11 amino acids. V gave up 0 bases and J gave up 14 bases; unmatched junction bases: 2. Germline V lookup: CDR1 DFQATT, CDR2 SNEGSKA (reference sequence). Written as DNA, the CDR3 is TGCAGTGCTAGAGACTACAGGGGGCTGTTTTTT. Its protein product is CSARDYRGLFF.

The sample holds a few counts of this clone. CDR3 coding DNA: TGTGCCAGCAGTGGTCCATACGAGCAGTACTTC. Translating it yields CASSGPYEQYF. This chain joins TRBV25-1 and TRBJ2-7; D unresolved. V lost 4 bases to trimming and J lost 4 bases, with 5 bases between them. CDR3 size: 11 residues. Germline lookup yields CDR1 MGHDK and CDR2 SYGVNS.

The CDR3 DNA reads as TGTGCCAGCACCCTACGGACAGACTATGGCTACACCTTC. Translated: CASTLRTDYGYTF. The V and J genes are TRBV6-4 and TRBJ1-2; a possible D gene is TRBD1 (6 bases). CDR1 is MRHNA, CDR2 SNTAGT, per germline. The CDR3 extends over 13 amino acids. V was clipped by 7 bases and J by 3 bases, with 12 bases between them.

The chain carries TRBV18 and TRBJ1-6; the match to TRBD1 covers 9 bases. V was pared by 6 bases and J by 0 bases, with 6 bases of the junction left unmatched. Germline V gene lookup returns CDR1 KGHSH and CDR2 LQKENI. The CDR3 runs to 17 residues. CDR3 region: CASSPTGGSSYNSPLHF. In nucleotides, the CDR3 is TGTGCCAGCTCTCCGACAGGGGGGAGCTCCTATAATTCACCCCTCCACTTT.

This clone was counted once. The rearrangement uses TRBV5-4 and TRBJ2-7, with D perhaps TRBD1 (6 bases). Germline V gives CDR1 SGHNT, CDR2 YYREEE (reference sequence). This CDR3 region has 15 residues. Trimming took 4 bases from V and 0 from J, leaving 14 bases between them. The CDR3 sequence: CASSQGTPSSYEQYF. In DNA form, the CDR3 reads TGTGCCAGCAGCCAAGGGACACCAAGCTCCTACGAGCAGTACTTC.

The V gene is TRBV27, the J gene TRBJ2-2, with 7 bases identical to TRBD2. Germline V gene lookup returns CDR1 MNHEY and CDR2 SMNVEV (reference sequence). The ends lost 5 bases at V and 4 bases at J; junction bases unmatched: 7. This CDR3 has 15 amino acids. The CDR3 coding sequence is TGTGCCAGCAGTCCCTCGGAGCGGGGCACCGGGGAGCTGTTTTTT. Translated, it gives CASSPSERGTGELFF.

The CDR3 region has the DNA TGCAGCGTTGAGAAATTCTCGGGACAGGGCTACAATGAGCAGTTCTTC. This gives the protein CSVEKFSGQGYNEQFF. This chain joins TRBV29-1 and TRBJ2-1; 9 nucleotides agree with TRBD1. Germline trimming cut 3 bases from V and 3 bases from J; bases unmatched to any gene: 9. The CDR3 spans 16 residues. CDR1 is SQVTM and CDR2 is ANQGSEA in the germline V gene.

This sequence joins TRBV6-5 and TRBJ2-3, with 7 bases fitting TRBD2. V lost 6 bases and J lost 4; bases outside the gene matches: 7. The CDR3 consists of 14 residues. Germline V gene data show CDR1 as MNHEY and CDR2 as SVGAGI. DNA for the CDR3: TGTGCCAGCAGCCAGACTAGCATCGCAGATACGCAGTATTTT. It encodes CASSQTSIADTQYF.

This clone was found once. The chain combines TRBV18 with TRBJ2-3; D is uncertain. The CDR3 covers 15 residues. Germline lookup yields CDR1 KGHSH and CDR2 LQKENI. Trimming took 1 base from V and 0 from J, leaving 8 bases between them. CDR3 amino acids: CASSPQEPSTDTQYF. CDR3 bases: TGTGCCAGCTCACCACAGGAGCCTAGCACAGATACGCAGTATTTT. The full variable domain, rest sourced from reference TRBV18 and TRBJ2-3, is NAGVMQNPRHLVRRRGQEARLRCSPMKGHSHVYWYRQLPEEGLKFMVYLQKENIIDESGMPKERFSAEFPKEGPSILRIQQVVRGDSAAYFCASSPQEPSTDTQYFGPGTRLTVL.